Sequencing of this T cell receptor (beta chain) was carried out in a study of low-dose radiotherapy and immunotherapy resistance in tumors. Germline values: CDR1 SEHNR, CDR2 FQNEAQ (reference sequence). Deletions cut 11 bases from V and 3 bases from J, with 14 bases between. CDR3 size: 13 residues. With TRAV- and TRBV-specific primers, first-strand cDNA was made, covering the alpha and beta chains. TCRs were amplified for 15 to 25 PCR cycles with a constant-region primer and V-primer adapter. TCRdb re-analysed the reads in MiXCR, keeping a single row per CDR3 protein. The sample includes around 100,000 distinct CDR3 sequences, 20% of them seen just once. Time point denoted: after trial treatment. Documented treatment: LDRT plus nivolumab, ipilimumab, low-dose cyclophosphamide and aspirin (RACIN trial).

The chain links TRBV7-9 to TRBJ2-1, with D unclear. Source: PBMCs, taken after low-dose radiotherapy plus immunotherapy. The clonotype comes from a male donor with prostate cancer. As DNA, the CDR3 is TGTGCCTCGGGTTCGCCGAACTACAATGAGCAGTTCTTC. This sequence encodes CASGSPNYNEQFF.